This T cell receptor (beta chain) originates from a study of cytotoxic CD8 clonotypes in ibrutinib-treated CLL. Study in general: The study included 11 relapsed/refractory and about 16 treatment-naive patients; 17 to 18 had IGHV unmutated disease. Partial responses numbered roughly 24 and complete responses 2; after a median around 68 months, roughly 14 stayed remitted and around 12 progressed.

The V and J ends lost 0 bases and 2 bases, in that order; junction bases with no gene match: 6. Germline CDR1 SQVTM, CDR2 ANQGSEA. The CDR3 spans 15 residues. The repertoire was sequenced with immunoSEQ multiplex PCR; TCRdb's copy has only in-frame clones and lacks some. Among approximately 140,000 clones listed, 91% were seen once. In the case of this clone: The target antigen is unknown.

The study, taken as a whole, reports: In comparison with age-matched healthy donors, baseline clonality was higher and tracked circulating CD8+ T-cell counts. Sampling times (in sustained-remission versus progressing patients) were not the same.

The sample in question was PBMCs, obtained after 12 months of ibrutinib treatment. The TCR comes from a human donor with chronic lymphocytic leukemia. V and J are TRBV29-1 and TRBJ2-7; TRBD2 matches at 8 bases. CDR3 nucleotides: TGCAGCGTTGAAGATGGGGGGACTAGGCCCTACGAGCAGTACTTC. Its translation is CSVEDGGTRPYEQYF.